Below, 16 T cell receptor beta chains from the same sample are listed, as sequenced in a study of Graves' ophthalmopathy and Graves' hyperthyroidism. RNA transcripts were the template, and TCR beta CDR3 regions were amplified from them. After a first-round RT-PCR with HTBI primers, a second-round multiplex PCR was run. Using its own MiXCR run on the multiplex PCR reads, TCRdb lists one record per CDR3 protein. The sample has 200,000 to 250,000 distinct CDR3 sequences; over 25% are singletons. Sequenced material: peripheral blood. Receptors originate from a middle-aged man with Graves' ophthalmopathy.

The sample holds a few counts of this clonotype. The chain joins TRBV6-1 to TRBJ2-7; D is perhaps TRBD2 (5 bases). V was cut by 6 bases and J by 2 bases, with 17 bases left in between. The CDR3 is made up of 15 amino acids. Germline loops: CDR1 MNHNS, CDR2 SASEGT. CDR3 sequence: CASSPNRGLPYEQYF. The CDR3 nucleotides read TGTGCCAGCAGCCCCAATCGCGGACTTCCCTACGAGCAGTACTTC.

The sample holds many counts of this clonotype. This sequence joins TRBV19 and TRBJ1-5; the match to TRBD1 covers 7 bases. This CDR3 spans 17 amino acids. The junction had 16 bases not matched to a gene; V was cut back by 3 bases and J by 8 bases. CDR1 is LNHDA, CDR2 SQIVND, per germline (reference sequence). The CDR3 spells CASSIQWDSDLREPQHF. The CDR3 region has the DNA TGTGCCAGTAGTATTCAGTGGGACAGCGACCTTCGGGAGCCCCAGCATTTT.

The CDR3 loop is CASSLPTGLVQPQHF. CDR3 coding DNA: TGTGCCAGTAGTTTACCAACAGGGCTGGTTCAGCCCCAGCATTTT. The genes are TRBV19 and TRBJ1-5, with D tentatively TRBD1 (6 bases). V was trimmed by 5 bases and J by 6 bases, leaving 17 bases between them. Germline V lookup: CDR1 LNHDA, CDR2 SQIVND (reference sequence). The CDR3 length is 15 residues.

This clonotype was seen many times. This sequence joins TRBV4-3 and TRBJ2-2; TRBD2 matches 8 bases. There are 16 residues in the CDR3. The J segment lost 5 bases and the V segment lost 0 bases, leaving 5 bases of the junction unmatched. Germline V lookup: CDR1 LGHNA, CDR2 YSLEER. CDR3 DNA sequence: TGCGCCAGCAGCCAAGACAGCGGGAGCAGAACCGGGGAGCTGTTTTTT. Its protein is CASSQDSGSRTGELFF.

This clonotype was seen many times. The chain recombines TRBV7-2 with TRBJ2-7; 15 bases fit TRBD2. The V gene end was trimmed by 2 bases and the J gene end by 2 bases; junction bases not matched to a gene: 10. Germline values: CDR1 SGHTA, CDR2 FQGNSA. There are 19 residues in the CDR3. The CDR3 spells CASSLPRTSGRALTYEQYF. In DNA, the CDR3 is TGTGCCAGCAGCTTACCCCGGACTAGCGGGAGGGCTTTAACCTACGAGCAGTACTTC.

This clonotype was counted at least ten times. CDR3 in DNA: TGTGCCAGCAGCTTAGCTCGTGATAGCGGGAGTGAGCAGTACTTC. Protein: CASSLARDSGSEQYF. This sequence joins TRBV7-2 and TRBJ2-7; 9 positions match TRBD2. Germline CDR1 is SGHTA and CDR2 is FQGNSA. This CDR3 contains 15 residues. J gave up 7 bases and V 0 bases, and 7 bases lay outside the gene matches.

J is TRBJ2-4 and V is TRBV15; TRBD1 agrees at 8 bases. Germline V lookup: CDR1 LNHNV, CDR2 YYDKDF (reference sequence). Losses at the gene ends were 1 base for V and 2 bases for J; bases not matched to a gene: 4. The CDR3 is made up of 16 amino acids. The CDR3 spells CATSRVTGGTKNIQYF. The DNA of the CDR3 is TGTGCCACCAGCAGAGTAACAGGGGGGACCAAAAACATTCAGTACTTC.

This clonotype was seen repeatedly, ten times or more. The chain is built from TRBV6-5 and TRBJ2-7; 15 nucleotides line up with TRBD2. With 5 bases clipped from V and 2 bases from J, the junction kept 10 bases outside the gene matches. Germline V lookup: CDR1 MNHEY, CDR2 SVGAGI. There are 18 residues in the CDR3. The CDR3: CASSTGLAGGSATYEQYF. The CDR3, as DNA: TGTGCCAGCAGTACGGGACTAGCGGGAGGTTCGGCGACCTACGAGCAGTACTTC.

This clonotype came up many times. A much larger clone lies a single base off, so this may be a read error. V is TRBV19 and J is TRBJ1-2; D unresolved. The germline gives CDR1 LNHDA, CDR2 SQIVND (reference sequence). This CDR3 is 12 amino acids long. In DNA, the CDR3 is TGTGCCAGTAGTATTGGAGGGAACGGCTACGCCTTC. It yields the protein CASSIGGNGYAF.

This clonotype was seen repeatedly, ten times or more. V and J are TRBV6-1 and TRBJ2-7; a weak D match, TRBD2 (6 bases). Looked up from germline, CDR1 is MNHNS and CDR2 is SASEGT. The CDR3 is 17 residues long. V lost 3 bases, J lost 5 bases, and 23 bases lay in between. CDR3 sequence: CASSDLGGVSPRNEQYF. The CDR3 nucleotides read TGTGCCAGCAGTGATTTGGGGGGTGTATCCCCTAGGAACGAGCAGTACTTC.

This clonotype was seen only once. The chain recombines TRBV6-5 with TRBJ2-7, with D perhaps matching TRBD1 (6 bases). The CDR3 loop spans 17 amino acids. Germline values: CDR1 MNHEY, CDR2 SVGAGI. Trimming removed 2 bases at V and 0 bases at J, with 17 bases between. CDR3 in amino acids: CASSYPFGQRVSYEQYF. The DNA of the CDR3 is TGTGCCAGCAGTTACCCCTTCGGACAGAGAGTCTCCTACGAGCAGTACTTC.

This clonotype was recorded many times. The chain links TRBV3-1 to TRBJ2-7; perhaps TRBD2 as D (5 bases). The CDR3 is 14 amino acids. V lost 4 bases and J lost 4, with 14 bases in between. From germline, CDR1 is LGHDT and CDR2 YNNKEL (reference sequence). The CDR3 loop is CASSPRGERYEQYF. The CDR3 DNA reads TGTGCCAGCAGCCCCCGGGGAGAGCGGTACGAGCAGTACTTC.

Ten or more counts support this clonotype. J is TRBJ2-7 and V is TRBV19; 8 nucleotides agree with TRBD1. The germline V gene has CDR1 LNHDA and CDR2 SQIVND (reference sequence). The V gene end was trimmed by 5 bases and the J gene end by 3 bases; junction bases not matched to a gene: 6. CDR3 length equals 14 residues. The DNA for the CDR3 is TGTGCCAGTAGTCAGGGACAGGCGTTCTACGAGCAGTACTTC. Protein: CASSQGQAFYEQYF. Full variable domain (remainder filled in from reference TRBV19 and TRBJ2-7): DGGITQSPKYLFRKEGQNVTLSCEQNLNHDAMYWYRQDPGQGLRLIYYSQIVNDFQKGDIAEGYSVSREKKESFPLTVTSAQKNPTAFYLCASSQGQAFYEQYFGPGTRLTVT.

This clonotype was picked up many times. This sequence joins TRBV7-9 and TRBJ2-2; no firm D call. Per germline, CDR1 SEHNR and CDR2 FQNEAQ (reference sequence). V lost 3 bases and J lost 3, with 26 bases in between. This CDR3 is built from 20 residues. CDR3 nucleotide sequence: TGTGCCAGCAGCTTTCCGAGTATGAGTCCGACACTAAACTACACCGGGGAGCTGTTTTTT. Its protein product is CASSFPSMSPTLNYTGELFF.

This clonotype was observed many times. A junction end diverges from the germline sequence, so it may reflect a read error. This sequence joins TRBV12-3 or TRBV12-4 and TRBJ2-5; the match to TRBD1 covers 10 bases. The CDR3 covers 15 residues. The CDR3 DNA sequence: TGTGCCAGCAGTTTGGACAGGGGGGACCAGGAGACCCAGTACTTC. This gives the protein CASSLDRGDQETQYF.

The chain links TRBV7-2 to TRBJ1-3; D gene uncertain. CDR3 length: 14 amino acids. The V gene lost 3 bases and the J gene lost 4 bases, with 10 bases spanning the gap. Germline assignment: CDR1 SGHTA and CDR2 FQGNSA. Written as DNA, the CDR3 is TGTGCCAGCAGCTTTTCGGGTATAGGAAACACCATATATTTT. Translated: CASSFSGIGNTIYF. The full variable domain, completed using reference TRBV7-2 and TRBJ1-3, is GAGVSQSPSNKVTEKGKDVELRCDPISGHTALYWYRQSLGQGLEFLIYFQGNSAPDKSGLPSDRFSAERTGGSVSTLTIQRTQQEDSAVYLCASSFSGIGNTIYFGEGSWLTVV.